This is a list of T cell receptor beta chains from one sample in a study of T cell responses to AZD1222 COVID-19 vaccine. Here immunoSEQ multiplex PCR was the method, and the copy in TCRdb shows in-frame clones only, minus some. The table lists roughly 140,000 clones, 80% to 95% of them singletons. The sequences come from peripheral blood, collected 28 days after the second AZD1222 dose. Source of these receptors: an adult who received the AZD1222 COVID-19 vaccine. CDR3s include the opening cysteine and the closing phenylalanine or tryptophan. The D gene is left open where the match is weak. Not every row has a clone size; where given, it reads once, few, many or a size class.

DNA: TGTGCCAGCAGTGACTCTTATCCGAACACCGGGGAGCTGTTTTTT
CDR3: CASSDSYPNTGELFF
size: .
J: TRBJ2-2
D: .
V: TRBV6-4

DNA: TGTGCCAGCAGTATCCGGACTAGCGGTTCCTACGAGCAGTACTTC
CDR3: CASSIRTSGSYEQYF
size: once
J: TRBJ2-7
D: TRBD2
V: TRBV6-5

DNA: TGTGCCAGCAGCCCGAGGGCAGGCCCATGGGCAACTAATGAAAAACTGTTTTTT
CDR3: CASSPRAGPWATNEKLFF
size: .
J: TRBJ1-4
D: .
V: TRBV5-5

DNA: TGTGCCAGCAGCCAAGATCTAGCGGGAATGGAATTCTTC
CDR3: CASSQDLAGMEFF
size: .
J: TRBJ2-1
D: TRBD2
V: TRBV3-1/TRBV3-2

DNA: TGTGCCAGCAGCCAAGATGCGACAGGTCTTAACTATGGCTACACCTTC
CDR3: CASSQDATGLNYGYTF
size: .
J: TRBJ1-2
D: .
V: TRBV14

DNA: TGTGCCAGTAGTACCCAACGAGCGGGGTCCTACAATGAGCAGTTCTTC
CDR3: CASSTQRAGSYNEQFF
size: .
J: TRBJ2-1
D: TRBD2
V: TRBV19

DNA: TGCGCCAGCAGCGCACAGGGGGACACTGAAGCTTTCTTT
CDR3: CASSAQGDTEAFF
size: .
J: TRBJ1-1
D: TRBD1
V: TRBV5-1

DNA: TGCGCCAGCAGTGAGTCGAGTAGGGACGGGGAGCTGTTTTTT
CDR3: CASSESSRDGELFF
size: .
J: TRBJ2-2
D: .
V: TRBV10-2

DNA: TGTGCCAGCAGCCAGGGAAGCAACTATGGCTACACCTTC
CDR3: CASSQGSNYGYTF
size: .
J: TRBJ1-2
D: .
V: TRBV6-2/TRBV6-3

DNA: TGTGCCAGCAGTTCAGACACAGATCAAGAGACCCAGTACTTC
CDR3: CASSSDTDQETQYF
size: .
J: TRBJ2-5
D: .
V: TRBV6-2/TRBV6-3

DNA: TGTGCCAGCAGCTCTCAGACCGGGACTAGCGGGAGGTTGCATTTT
CDR3: CASSSQTGTSGRLHF
size: .
J: TRBJ2-3
D: TRBD2
V: TRBV7-9

DNA: TGTGCCAGCAGCATCGGTCCCTCTCCTGACCATGAGCAGTTCTTC
CDR3: CASSIGPSPDHEQFF
size: .
J: TRBJ2-1
D: .
V: TRBV11-2

DNA: TGTGCCAGCAGTGACGGCAGGGGGCGGGTTTCACCCCTCCACTTT
CDR3: CASSDGRGRVSPLHF
size: .
J: TRBJ1-6
D: TRBD1
V: TRBV25-1

DNA: TGTGCCTGGGAAGGCACCGGGGAGCTGTTTTTT
CDR3: CAWEGTGELFF
size: .
J: TRBJ2-2
D: .
V: TRBV30

DNA: TGTGCCAGCTCAACCGGGGTAGCCTACCGGAGTAACTATGGCTACACCTTC
CDR3: CASSTGVAYRSNYGYTF
size: .
J: TRBJ1-2
D: .
V: TRBV18

DNA: TGTGCCAGCAGCACCCGTTGGGGGCGGCAAGAGACCCAGTACTTC
CDR3: CASSTRWGRQETQYF
size: .
J: TRBJ2-5
D: .
V: TRBV7-8

DNA: TGTGCCAGCAGCGGATGGCAGCTGAACACCGGGGAGCTGTTTTTT
CDR3: CASSGWQLNTGELFF
size: .
J: TRBJ2-2
D: .
V: TRBV9

DNA: TGTGCCAGCAGTCCCCAGATTCGTAGGGAGCAGTACTTC
CDR3: CASSPQIRREQYF
size: .
J: TRBJ2-7
D: .
V: TRBV28

DNA: TGTGCCAGCAGACCAGGTGACTCCTACGAGCAGTACTTC
CDR3: CASRPGDSYEQYF
size: .
J: TRBJ2-7
D: .
V: TRBV6-5

DNA: TGTGCCAGCAGCCTACGACTAGCGGGAGATGAGACCCAGTACTTC
CDR3: CASSLRLAGDETQYF
size: once
J: TRBJ2-5
D: TRBD2
V: TRBV4-2

DNA: TGTGCCAGCAGCTTAGTCGACAGGCAAGAGACCCAGTACTTC
CDR3: CASSLVDRQETQYF
size: .
J: TRBJ2-5
D: .
V: TRBV7-9

DNA: TGTGCCAGCAGTTATGGGGCCCGGGGGTGGGAAGCTTTCTTT
CDR3: CASSYGARGWEAFF
size: .
J: TRBJ1-1
D: .
V: TRBV27

DNA: TGTGCCAGCAGCCGTAGCGGGGGGACCTACGAGCAGTACTTC
CDR3: CASSRSGGTYEQYF
size: .
J: TRBJ2-7
D: TRBD2
V: TRBV7-8

DNA: TGTGCCAGCAGTGGGAGGACTAGCATCTACGAGCAGTACTTC
CDR3: CASSGRTSIYEQYF
size: .
J: TRBJ2-7
D: TRBD2
V: TRBV2

DNA: TGTGCCTGGAGTGGGGCAGTAGATGGCTACACCTTC
CDR3: CAWSGAVDGYTF
size: .
J: TRBJ1-2
D: .
V: TRBV30

DNA: TGTGCCATCAGCAAGACTACCCTTGAGGGCGAGCAGTACTTC
CDR3: CAISKTTLEGEQYF
size: few
J: TRBJ2-7
D: .
V: TRBV10-3

DNA: TGTGCCACCAGCCCACAGGGAGGTGAAACTGAAGCTTTCTTT
CDR3: CATSPQGGETEAFF
size: once
J: TRBJ1-1
D: .
V: TRBV15

DNA: TGTGCCAGTAGAAACAGGGCTGAGCAGTTCTTC
CDR3: CASRNRAEQFF
size: .
J: TRBJ2-1
D: .
V: TRBV19

DNA: TGTGCCAGCAGCCTCAGGGCTAACTCTGGAAACACCATATATTTT
CDR3: CASSLRANSGNTIYF
size: .
J: TRBJ1-3
D: .
V: TRBV14

DNA: TGTGCCTGGAGCGACACAGGGAATACTGAAGCTTTCTTT
CDR3: CAWSDTGNTEAFF
size: .
J: TRBJ1-1
D: .
V: TRBV30

DNA: TGTGCCAGCAGCGTAGCCGCAGAGAGACCGTCTTATGGCTACACCTTC
CDR3: CASSVAAERPSYGYTF
size: .
J: TRBJ1-2
D: .
V: TRBV9

DNA: TGTGCCAGCAGTTTATTGCCGGGGCCAAATTCACCCCTCCACTTT
CDR3: CASSLLPGPNSPLHF
size: .
J: TRBJ1-6
D: .
V: TRBV27

DNA: TGTGCCAGCAGCTTACGGCTAGCGGGAGTCCCCTACGAGCAGTACTTC
CDR3: CASSLRLAGVPYEQYF
size: few
J: TRBJ2-7
D: TRBD2
V: TRBV11-3

DNA: TGTGCCAGCAGAGCAAGAAACAGGGGAAATGAGCAGTTCTTC
CDR3: CASRARNRGNEQFF
size: .
J: TRBJ2-1
D: TRBD1
V: TRBV6-5

DNA: TGTGCCATCAGTCCGGGTCCAAGCACAGATACGCAGTATTTT
CDR3: CAISPGPSTDTQYF
size: .
J: TRBJ2-3
D: .
V: TRBV10-3

DNA: TGTGCCAGCAGCGTAGGCGGGAGGGCCCACAATGAGCAGTTCTTC
CDR3: CASSVGGRAHNEQFF
size: .
J: TRBJ2-1
D: TRBD2
V: TRBV9

DNA: TGTGCCAGCAGCCACGGCATGGGGGGAGCTTTCTTT
CDR3: CASSHGMGGAFF
size: .
J: TRBJ1-1
D: .
V: TRBV14

DNA: TGTGCCAGCAGCTTAGCGCCGGCATCGCCGGACACCATATATTTT
CDR3: CASSLAPASPDTIYF
size: .
J: TRBJ1-3
D: .
V: TRBV7-9

DNA: TGTGCCAGCAGTTTGGGCATGGCCGTGACTGAAGCTTTCTTT
CDR3: CASSLGMAVTEAFF
size: .
J: TRBJ1-1
D: .
V: TRBV28

DNA: TGTGCCAGCAGCCGACCCAAGCCCGGGGCGCTAAGAGGAGACACTGAAGCTTTCTTT
CDR3: CASSRPKPGALRGDTEAFF
size: .
J: TRBJ1-1
D: .
V: TRBV11-2

DNA: TGTGCCTGGAGTTTAAGTCCTCCTGAAGCTTTCTTT
CDR3: CAWSLSPPEAFF
size: .
J: TRBJ1-1
D: .
V: TRBV30

DNA: TGTGCCAGCAGCTTAACGGGGAATAGCAATCAGCCCCAGCATTTT
CDR3: CASSLTGNSNQPQHF
size: .
J: TRBJ1-5
D: .
V: TRBV7-2

DNA: TGTGCCACCAGTCCCTGGGTACAGGGGGCGCAGGTAGCTTTCTTT
CDR3: CATSPWVQGAQVAFF
size: .
J: TRBJ1-1
D: TRBD1
V: TRBV24-1

DNA: TGTGCCAGCAGCTCCCTTGGGTCAGGGGGAAATGAAAAACTGTTTTTT
CDR3: CASSSLGSGGNEKLFF
size: .
J: TRBJ1-4
D: TRBD1
V: TRBV9

DNA: TGTGCCAGCAGCCAAGGGATGGGACTAAGCCCTTCGGCCTTC
CDR3: CASSQGMGLSPSAF
size: .
J: TRBJ2-7
D: TRBD2
V: TRBV3-1/TRBV3-2

DNA: TGTGCCAGCACTTTGGACTGGAACTCTGGAAACACCATATATTTT
CDR3: CASTLDWNSGNTIYF
size: .
J: TRBJ1-3
D: .
V: TRBV2